The subject of this entry is one TCR beta chain. Its binding antigen is unknown. Base-call qualities are not available, and no considerably larger clone is one nucleotide away. Its CDR3 holds 15 amino acids, cysteine through phenylalanine. Just CDR3 DNA is preserved here, 45 bases in frame from base 1. V loses 6 bases of germline sequence and J loses 3 bases, and the interval between the two ends is 20 bases. CDR1 and CDR2 are drawn from the germline V gene (reference sequence): DFQATT, SNEGSKA. Receptor amplification or capture employed 5' RACE. Sequencing used an Illumina HiSeq 2500. A second 7 to 11 cycle PCR used a sample-barcoded 5' primer and a J-beta primer mix. A unique molecular identifier was introduced onto each TCR beta cDNA molecule by a template-switch 5' adaptor carrying 12 random nucleotides. Each sample yielded at least 2.5 million CDR3-containing paired-end reads. All of the RNA was converted into first-strand cDNA using the Mint cDNA synthesis kit, with a TRBC-specific oligonucleotide serving as the primer. Following uracil-DNA glycosylase treatment, a first 18-cycle PCR with universal primers M1SS and BC2_uni_R was performed on all cDNA. For the original study's pipeline: Normalization of each sample was performed by random selection of 1 million high-quality reads, each carrying a distinct molecular identifier. Instead of being binned into consensus sequences, reads that shared molecular identifiers were thrown out. MiTCR, set to a Q25 quality threshold and the strictest error-elimination algorithm, was used for CDR3 identification, clonotype clustering and error correction. A nonparametric unseen species model with Euler transformation was used to estimate lower-bound total TCR beta diversity. The public reads were quality trimmed at Q25 with fastp and then assembled into clones with MiXCR by TCRdb, keeping productive beta chains. All rows with the same CDR3 protein become a single entry with the most common DNA and genes. V and J calls and clone size were set by TCRdb, not the authors. In all, the sample holds about 1.8 million distinct CDR3 sequences, and about 49% of those were seen once. The biggest ten clones account for 2.1% of the sample.

The sample is drawn from a study of blood T cells in healthy people across ages (dated by TCRdb to between 2014 and 2017). Study-wide context: In model experiments, template switching captured about one uniquely barcoded TCR beta cDNA molecule for every two T cells. The donors were divided into four age groups: young (average about 16 years), middle-aged (approximately 42), aged (approximately 64) and long-lived (82). For two donors (one aged 18 to 29 and one aged 80 or older), the study analyzed two additional independent replicas of 1 million unique cDNA reads from the same blood draw. The study measured age-related changes in TCR beta repertoire diversity using deep sequencing normalized with unique cDNA molecular identifiers. To avoid experimental bias, donors of different ages were randomly spread across the sequencing lanes.

Paper-wide results and their limitations: The long-lived group showed more naive CD4+ T cells, fewer expanded clones and increased TCR diversity than the aged group, suggesting age selection. Estimates of total diversity from one million sequenced T cells were regarded as lower bounds and underestimates. The CMV infection status of donors was not known, potentially confounding age-related changes in expanded clonotypes. There was a strong correlation between observed TCR beta diversity and the percentage of naive T cells measured by flow cytometry. Observed TCR beta diversity per million T cells fell roughly linearly with age, and a significant reduction was already apparent by age roughly 40. Conclusive comparison of naive and antigen-experienced compartments was prevented by the profiling of bulk unsorted PBMCs.

Systemically healthy Caucasian individuals from Russia, 35 to 50 in total and aged about 6 to 95 years, were included as donors. Each donor gave ten milliliters of peripheral blood, drawn into EDTA-treated Vacutainer tubes. Ficoll-Paque density-gradient centrifugation was used to isolate PBMCs, with at least 6.5 million per sample. Trizol reagent was used to extract total RNA from the PBMCs, yielding at least 5.5 micrograms per sample. Naive CD45RAhigh/CD27high T cell percentages were measured by flow cytometry on a PBMC aliquot from every donor. The sequence joins TRBV20-1 to TRBJ1-1; TRBD1 is a weak D gene call, 6 bases matching. This sequence originates from a woman between 40 and 50 years old in good health. The sequencing input was blood. The CDR3 region has the sequence CSATVVGRGDTEAFF. The base sequence is TGCAGTGCAACGGTAGTGGGCAGGGGAGACACTGAAGCTTTCTTT.